This T cell receptor (beta chain) derives from a study of T-cell memory formation after mild COVID-19. Only a few counts were recorded for this clonotype. The V end was cut by 5 bases, the J end by 1 base, with 11 bases between. Looked up from germline, CDR1 is MGHDK and CDR2 is SYGVNS. This CDR3 spans 14 amino acids. One entry per CDR3 protein results from TCRdb running MiXCR on the 5' RACE reads. This table has some 150,000 distinct CDR3 sequences, about 5.5% appearing once. This TCR came from an adult woman who had mild COVID-19 (a few samples of this study predate the infection). Cell type and time point are not known. This rearrangement joins TRBV25-1 to TRBJ2-5; the D gene is possibly TRBD2 (6 bases). Specimen: PBMCs or a T cell subset sorted from them (not recorded which). The CDR3 region is CASSIGGPQETQYF. CDR3 DNA sequence: TGTGCCAGCAGTATCGGGGGTCCCCAAGAGACCCAGTACTTC.